The source of this T cell receptor beta chain is a study of blood T cell repertoires in COVID-19. CDR1 and CDR2 from the germline V gene are SGHKS and YYEKEE (reference sequence). The CDR3 runs 15 residues. The junction had 5 bases not matched to a gene; V was cut back by 0 bases and J by 3 bases. This table comes from immunoSEQ multiplex PCR, and its TCRdb copy is limited to in-frame clones, with some not included. Of about 92,000 clones listed, roughly 70% are singletons. The rearrangement uses TRBV5-5 and TRBJ2-5; the match to TRBD1 covers 7 bases. This TCR came from a woman aged 55-70 years in a cohort sampled during active or convalescent COVID-19. Sequencing was done on a sample of peripheral blood. In DNA form, the CDR3 reads TGTGCCAGCAGCTTGGCGGTAGGGGGCAAAGAGACCCAGTACTTC. It yields the protein CASSLAVGGKETQYF.